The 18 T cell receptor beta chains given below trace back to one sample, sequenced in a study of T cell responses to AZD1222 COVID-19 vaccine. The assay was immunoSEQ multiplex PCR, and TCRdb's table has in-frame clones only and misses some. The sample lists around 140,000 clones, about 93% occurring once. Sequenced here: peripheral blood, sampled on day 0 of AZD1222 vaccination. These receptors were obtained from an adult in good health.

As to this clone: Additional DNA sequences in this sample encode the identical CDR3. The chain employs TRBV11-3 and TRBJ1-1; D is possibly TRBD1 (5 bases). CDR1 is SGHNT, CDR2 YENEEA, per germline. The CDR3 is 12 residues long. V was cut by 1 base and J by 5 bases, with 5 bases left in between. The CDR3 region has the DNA TGTGCCAGCAGCTTAGCAGGGACTGAAGCTTTCTTT. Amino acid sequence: CASSLAGTEAFF. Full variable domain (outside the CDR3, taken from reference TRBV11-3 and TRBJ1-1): EAGVVQSPRYKIIEKKQPVAFWCNPISGHNTLYWYLQNLGQGPELLIRYENEEAVDDSQLPKDRFSAERLKGVDSTLKIQPAELGDSAVYLCASSLAGTEAFFGQGTRLTVV.

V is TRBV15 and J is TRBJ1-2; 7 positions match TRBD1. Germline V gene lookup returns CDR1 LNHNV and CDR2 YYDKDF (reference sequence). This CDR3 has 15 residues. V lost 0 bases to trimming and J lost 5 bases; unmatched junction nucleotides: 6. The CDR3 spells CATSRDFGTVYGYTF. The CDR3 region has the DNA TGTGCCACCAGCAGAGATTTTGGGACAGTTTATGGCTACACCTTC.

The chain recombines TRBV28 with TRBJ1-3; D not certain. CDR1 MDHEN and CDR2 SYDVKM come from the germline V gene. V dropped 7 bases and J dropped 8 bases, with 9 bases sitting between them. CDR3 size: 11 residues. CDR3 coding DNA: TGTGCCAGCAACAGCGCGGACACCATATATTTT. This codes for CASNSADTIYF.

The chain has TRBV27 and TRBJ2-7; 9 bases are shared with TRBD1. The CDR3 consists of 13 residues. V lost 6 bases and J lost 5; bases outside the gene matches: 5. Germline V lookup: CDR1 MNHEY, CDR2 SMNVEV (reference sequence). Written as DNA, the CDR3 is TGTGCCAGCAGCCCGGACAGGGGCCACGAGCAGTACTTC. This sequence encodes CASSPDRGHEQYF.

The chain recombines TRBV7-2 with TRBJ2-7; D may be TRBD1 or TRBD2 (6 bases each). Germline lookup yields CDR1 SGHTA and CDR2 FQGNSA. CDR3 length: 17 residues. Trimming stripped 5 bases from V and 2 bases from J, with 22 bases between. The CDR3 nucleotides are TGTGCCAGCAGCACCACCTTGGGGGGCAGGCGGACCTACGAGCAGTACTTC. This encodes CASSTTLGGRRTYEQYF. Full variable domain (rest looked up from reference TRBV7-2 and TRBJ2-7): GAGVSQSPSNKVTEKGKDVELRCDPISGHTALYWYRQSLGQGLEFLIYFQGNSAPDKSGLPSDRFSAERTGGSVSTLTIQRTQQEDSAVYLCASSTTLGGRRTYEQYFGPGTRLTVT.

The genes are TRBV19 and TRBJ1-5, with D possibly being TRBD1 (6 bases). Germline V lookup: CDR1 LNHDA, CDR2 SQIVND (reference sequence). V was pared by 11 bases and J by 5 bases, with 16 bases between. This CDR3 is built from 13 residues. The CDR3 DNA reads TGTGCCGGACACGAACAGGGTCATCAGCCCCAGCATTTT. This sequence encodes CAGHEQGHQPQHF.

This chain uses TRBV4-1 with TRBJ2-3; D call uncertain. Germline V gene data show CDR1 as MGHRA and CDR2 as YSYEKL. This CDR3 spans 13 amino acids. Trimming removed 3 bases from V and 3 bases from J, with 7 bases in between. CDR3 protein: CASSQGLTDTQYF. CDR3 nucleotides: TGCGCCAGCAGCCAGGGGTTGACAGATACGCAGTATTTT.

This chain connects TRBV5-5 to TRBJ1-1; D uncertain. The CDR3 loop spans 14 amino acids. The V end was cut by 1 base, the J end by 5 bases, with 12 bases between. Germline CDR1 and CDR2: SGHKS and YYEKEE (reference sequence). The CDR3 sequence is CASSLSVGYTEAFF. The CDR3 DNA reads TGTGCCAGCAGCTTGAGTGTTGGATATACTGAAGCTTTCTTT.

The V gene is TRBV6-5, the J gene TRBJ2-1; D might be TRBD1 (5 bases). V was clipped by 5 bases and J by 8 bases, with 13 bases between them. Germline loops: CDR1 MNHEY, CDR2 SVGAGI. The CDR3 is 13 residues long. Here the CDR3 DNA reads TGTGCCAGCAGTAAGGGGTTTGCCGATGAGCAGTTCTTC. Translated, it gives CASSKGFADEQFF.

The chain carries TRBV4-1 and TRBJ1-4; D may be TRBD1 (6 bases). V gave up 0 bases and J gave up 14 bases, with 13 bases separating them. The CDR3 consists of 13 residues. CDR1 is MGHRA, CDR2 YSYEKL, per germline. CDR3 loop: CASSQDVQGRLFF. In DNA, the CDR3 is TGCGCCAGCAGCCAAGATGTACAGGGCCGGCTGTTTTTT.

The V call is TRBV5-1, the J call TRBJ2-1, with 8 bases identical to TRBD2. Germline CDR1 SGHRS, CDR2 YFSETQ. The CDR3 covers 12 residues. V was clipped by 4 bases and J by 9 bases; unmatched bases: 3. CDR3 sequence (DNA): TGCGCCAGCAGCCAACTAGCGGCTGAGCAGTTCTTC. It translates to CASSQLAAEQFF.

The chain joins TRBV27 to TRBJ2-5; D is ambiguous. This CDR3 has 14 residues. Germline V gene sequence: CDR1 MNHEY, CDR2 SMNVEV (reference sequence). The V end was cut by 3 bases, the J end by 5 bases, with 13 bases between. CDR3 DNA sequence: TGTGCCAGCAGTTTTATCCCCGATGGGGAGACCCAGTACTTC. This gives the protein CASSFIPDGETQYF.

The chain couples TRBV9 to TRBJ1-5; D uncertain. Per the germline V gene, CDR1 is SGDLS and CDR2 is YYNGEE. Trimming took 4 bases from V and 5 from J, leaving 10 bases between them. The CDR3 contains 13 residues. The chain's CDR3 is CASSPADHQPQHF. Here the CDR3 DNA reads TGTGCCAGCAGCCCAGCCGACCATCAGCCCCAGCATTTT.

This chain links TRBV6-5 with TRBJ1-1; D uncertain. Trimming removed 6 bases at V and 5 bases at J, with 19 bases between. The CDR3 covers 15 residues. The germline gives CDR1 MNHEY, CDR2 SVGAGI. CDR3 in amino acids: CASRALTLWGTEAFF. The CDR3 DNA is TGTGCCAGCAGGGCCTTGACACTCTGGGGAACTGAAGCTTTCTTT.

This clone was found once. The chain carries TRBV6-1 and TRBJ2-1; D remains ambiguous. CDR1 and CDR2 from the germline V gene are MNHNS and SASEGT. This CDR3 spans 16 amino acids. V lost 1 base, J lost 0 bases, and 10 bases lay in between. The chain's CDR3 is CASSEGAPISYNEQFF. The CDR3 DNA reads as TGTGCCAGCAGTGAAGGGGCTCCTATCTCCTACAATGAGCAGTTCTTC.

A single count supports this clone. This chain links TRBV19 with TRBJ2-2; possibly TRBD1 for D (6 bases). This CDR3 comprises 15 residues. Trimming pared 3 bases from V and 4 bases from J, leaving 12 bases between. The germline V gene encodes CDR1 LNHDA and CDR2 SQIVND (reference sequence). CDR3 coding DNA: TGTGCCAGTAGTATCGAACAGGGCGGCACCGGGGAGCTGTTTTTT. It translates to CASSIEQGGTGELFF.

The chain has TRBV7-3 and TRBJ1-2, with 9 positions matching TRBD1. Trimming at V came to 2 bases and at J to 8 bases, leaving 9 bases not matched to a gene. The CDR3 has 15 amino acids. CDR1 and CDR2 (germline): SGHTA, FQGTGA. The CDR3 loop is CASSLGTGNFKGYTF. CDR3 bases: TGTGCCAGCAGCTTAGGGACAGGGAATTTCAAGGGCTACACCTTC.

The DNA of the CDR3 is TGTGCCAGCAGCCTCGCGTTCCCTGCCGGGACCGGCTACACCTTC. The encoded protein is CASSLAFPAGTGYTF. The rearrangement uses TRBV7-2 and TRBJ1-2; a possible D gene is TRBD1 (5 bases). With 5 bases removed from V and 8 bases from J, the gap between germline ends came to 21 bases. Germline V gene data show CDR1 as SGHTA and CDR2 as FQGNSA. The CDR3 is 15 amino acids. Drawing the rest from reference TRBV7-2 and TRBJ1-2, the complete variable domain is GAGVSQSPSNKVTEKGKDVELRCDPISGHTALYWYRQSLGQGLEFLIYFQGNSAPDKSGLPSDRFSAERTGGSVSTLTIQRTQQEDSAVYLCASSLAFPAGTGYTFGSGTRLTVV.